This T cell receptor (beta chain) was sequenced during a study of cytomegalovirus exposure and HLA in healthy donors. Study results and caveats: A later analysis found TCR association rates differed by HLA locus, highest for DRB1 and lowest for HLA-C.

CDR1 and CDR2 (germline): MDHEN, SYDVKM. The CDR3 has 13 amino acids. The V and J ends lost 6 bases and 2 bases respectively, with 5 bases between them. A remark on this clone: Its specificity is not known.

The primer mix had 60 Vbeta and 13 Jbeta primers. TCRdb's table, derived via immunoSEQ multiplex PCR, lists solely in-frame clones and lacks some. The data contain some 140,000 clones, about 10% of them seen just once; the ten biggest clones take up roughly 6.4%. The TCR comes from a woman aged 35 to 49 in good health and CMV-seropositive. The chain employs TRBV28 and TRBJ1-6, with D possibly being TRBD1 (5 bases). Sequences were obtained from PBMCs. The CDR3: CASRDTYNSPLHF. DNA of the CDR3: TGTGCCAGCAGGGACACCTATAATTCACCCCTCCACTTT.